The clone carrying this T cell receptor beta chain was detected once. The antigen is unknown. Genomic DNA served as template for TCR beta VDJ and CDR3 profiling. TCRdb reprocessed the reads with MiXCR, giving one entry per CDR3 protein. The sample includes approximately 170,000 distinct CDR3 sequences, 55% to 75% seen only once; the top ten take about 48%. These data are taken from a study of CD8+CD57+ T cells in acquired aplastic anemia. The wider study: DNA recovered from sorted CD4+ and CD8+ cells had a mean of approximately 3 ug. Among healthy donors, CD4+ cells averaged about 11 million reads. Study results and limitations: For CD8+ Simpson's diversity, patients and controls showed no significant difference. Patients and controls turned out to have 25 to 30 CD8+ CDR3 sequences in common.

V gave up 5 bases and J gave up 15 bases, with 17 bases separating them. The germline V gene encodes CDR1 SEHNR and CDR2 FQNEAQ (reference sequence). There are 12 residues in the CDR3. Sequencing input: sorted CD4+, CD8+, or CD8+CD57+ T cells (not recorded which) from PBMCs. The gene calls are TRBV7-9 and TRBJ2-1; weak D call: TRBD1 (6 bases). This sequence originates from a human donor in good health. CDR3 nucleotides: TGTGCCAGCAGCCCCGGGACACCGGACCCGTTCTTC. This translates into CASSPGTPDPFF.